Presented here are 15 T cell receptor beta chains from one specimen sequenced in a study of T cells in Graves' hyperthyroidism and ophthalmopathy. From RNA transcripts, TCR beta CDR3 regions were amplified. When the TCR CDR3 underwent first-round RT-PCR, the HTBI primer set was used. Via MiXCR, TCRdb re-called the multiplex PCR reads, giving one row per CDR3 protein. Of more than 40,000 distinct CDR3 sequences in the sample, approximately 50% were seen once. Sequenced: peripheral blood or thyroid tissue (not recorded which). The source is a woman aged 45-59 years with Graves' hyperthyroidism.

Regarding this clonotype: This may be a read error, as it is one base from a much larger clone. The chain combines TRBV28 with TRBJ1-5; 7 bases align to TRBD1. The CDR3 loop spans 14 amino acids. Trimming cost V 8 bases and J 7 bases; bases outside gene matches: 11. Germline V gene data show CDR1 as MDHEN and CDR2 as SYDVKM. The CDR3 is CASGTGTATQPQHF. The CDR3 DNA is TGTGCCAGCGGCACAGGGACAGCCACACAGCCCCAGCATTTT.

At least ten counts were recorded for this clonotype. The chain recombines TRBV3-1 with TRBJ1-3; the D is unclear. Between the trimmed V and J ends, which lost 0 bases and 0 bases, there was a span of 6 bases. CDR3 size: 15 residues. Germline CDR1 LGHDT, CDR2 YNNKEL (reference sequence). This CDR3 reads CASSQDESSGNTIYF. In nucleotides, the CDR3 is TGTGCCAGCAGCCAAGATGAGAGCTCTGGAAACACCATATATTTT.

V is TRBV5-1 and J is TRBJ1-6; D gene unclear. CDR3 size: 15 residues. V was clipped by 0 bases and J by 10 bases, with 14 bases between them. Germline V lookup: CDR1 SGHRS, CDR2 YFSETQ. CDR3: CASSLALAPGSPLHF. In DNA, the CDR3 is TGCGCCAGCAGCTTGGCCTTGGCTCCGGGGTCACCCCTCCACTTT. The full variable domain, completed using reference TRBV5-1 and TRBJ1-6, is KAGVTQTPRYLIKTRGQQVTLSCSPISGHRSVSWYQQTPGQGLQFLFEYFSETQRNKGNFPGRFSGRQFSNSRSEMNVSTLELGDSALYLCASSLALAPGSPLHFGNGTRLTVT.

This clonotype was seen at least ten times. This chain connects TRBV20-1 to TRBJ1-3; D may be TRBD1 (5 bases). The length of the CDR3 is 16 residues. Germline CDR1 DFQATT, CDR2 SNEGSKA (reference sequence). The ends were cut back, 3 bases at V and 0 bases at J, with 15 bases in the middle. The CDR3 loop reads CSARSGTVGSGNTIYF. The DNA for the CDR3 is TGCAGTGCTAGGTCCGGGACGGTTGGCTCTGGAAACACCATATATTTT.

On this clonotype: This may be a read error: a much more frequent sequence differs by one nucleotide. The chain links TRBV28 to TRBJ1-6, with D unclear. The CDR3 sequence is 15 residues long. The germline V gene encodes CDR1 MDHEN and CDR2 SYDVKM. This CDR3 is CASSLGLTYNSPLLF. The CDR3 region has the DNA TGTGCCAGCAGTTTAGGACTAACCTATAATTCACCCCTCCTCTTT.

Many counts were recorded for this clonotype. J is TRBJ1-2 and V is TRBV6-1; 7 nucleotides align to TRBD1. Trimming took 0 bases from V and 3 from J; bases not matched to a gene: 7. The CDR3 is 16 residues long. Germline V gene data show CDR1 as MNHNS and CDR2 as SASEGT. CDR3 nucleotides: TGTGCCAGCAGTGAAGCGCCGACAGGGCACTACTATGGCTACACCTTC. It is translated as CASSEAPTGHYYGYTF.

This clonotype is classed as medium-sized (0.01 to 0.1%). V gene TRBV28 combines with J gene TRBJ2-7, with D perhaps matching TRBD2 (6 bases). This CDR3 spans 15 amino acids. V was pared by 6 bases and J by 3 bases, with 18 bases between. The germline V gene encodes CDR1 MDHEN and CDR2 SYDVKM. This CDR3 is CASSPRGGGYYEQYF. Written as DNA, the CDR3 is TGTGCCAGCAGCCCGCGGGGCGGTGGGTACTACGAGCAGTACTTC.

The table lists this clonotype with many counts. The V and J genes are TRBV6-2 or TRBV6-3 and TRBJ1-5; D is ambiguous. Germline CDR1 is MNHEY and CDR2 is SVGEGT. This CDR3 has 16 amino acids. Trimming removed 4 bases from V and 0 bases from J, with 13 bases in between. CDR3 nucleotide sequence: TGTGCCAGCAGTTTTGGGTCTTGGACTAGCAATCAGCCCCAGCATTTT. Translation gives CASSFGSWTSNQPQHF.

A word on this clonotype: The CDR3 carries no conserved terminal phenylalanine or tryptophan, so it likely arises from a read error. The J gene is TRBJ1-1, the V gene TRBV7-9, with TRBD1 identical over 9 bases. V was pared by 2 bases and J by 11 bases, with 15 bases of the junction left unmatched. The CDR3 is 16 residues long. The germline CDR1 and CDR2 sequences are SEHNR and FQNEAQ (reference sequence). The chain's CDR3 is CASSLTGDGTGYVAFL. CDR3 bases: TGTGCCAGCAGCTTAACAGGGGACGGGACAGGGTATGTCGCTTTCTTG.

This chain's CDR3 is CASSGSGRAGETQYF. CDR3 nucleotide sequence: TGTGCCAGCAGTGGTAGCGGGAGGGCGGGAGAGACCCAGTACTTC. The rearrangement joins TRBV7-6 to TRBJ2-5; 11 nucleotides line up with TRBD2. There are 15 residues in the CDR3. Germline-derived CDR1 and CDR2 are SGHVS and FNYEAQ. V trimming: 6 bases; J trimming: 4 bases; junction bases outside the gene matches: 7.

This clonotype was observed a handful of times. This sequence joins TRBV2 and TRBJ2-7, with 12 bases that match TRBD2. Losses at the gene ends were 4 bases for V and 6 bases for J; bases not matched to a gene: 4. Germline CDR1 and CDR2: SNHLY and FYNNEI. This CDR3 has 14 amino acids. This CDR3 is CASSATSGRGEQYF. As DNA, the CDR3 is TGTGCCAGCAGTGCGACTAGCGGGAGAGGCGAGCAGTACTTC.

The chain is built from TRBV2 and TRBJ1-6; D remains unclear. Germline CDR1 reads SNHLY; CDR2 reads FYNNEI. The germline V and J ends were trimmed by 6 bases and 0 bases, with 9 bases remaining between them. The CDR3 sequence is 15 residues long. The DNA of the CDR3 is TGTGCCAGCAGACTACATAGCTCCTATAATTCACCCCTCCACTTT. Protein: CASRLHSSYNSPLHF. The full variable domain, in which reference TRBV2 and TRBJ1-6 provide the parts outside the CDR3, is EPEVTQTPSHQVTQMGQEVILRCVPISNHLYFYWYRQILGQKVEFLVSFYNNEISEKSEIFDDQFSVERPDGSNFTLKIRSTKLEDSAMYFCASRLHSSYNSPLHFGNGTRLTVT.

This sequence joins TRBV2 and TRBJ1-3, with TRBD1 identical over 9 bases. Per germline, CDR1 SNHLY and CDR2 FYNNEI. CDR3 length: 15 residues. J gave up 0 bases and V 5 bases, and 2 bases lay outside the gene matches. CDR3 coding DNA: TGTGCCAGCAGTCCGGGACAGGGCTCTGGAAACACCATATATTTT. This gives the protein CASSPGQGSGNTIYF.

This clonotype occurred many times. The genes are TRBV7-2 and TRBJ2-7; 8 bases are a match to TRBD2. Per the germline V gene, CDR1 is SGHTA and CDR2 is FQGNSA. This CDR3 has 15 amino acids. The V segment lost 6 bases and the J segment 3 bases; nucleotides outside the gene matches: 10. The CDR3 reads CASSMPGLADYEQYF. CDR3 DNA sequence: TGTGCCAGCAGTATGCCAGGACTAGCTGACTACGAGCAGTACTTC.

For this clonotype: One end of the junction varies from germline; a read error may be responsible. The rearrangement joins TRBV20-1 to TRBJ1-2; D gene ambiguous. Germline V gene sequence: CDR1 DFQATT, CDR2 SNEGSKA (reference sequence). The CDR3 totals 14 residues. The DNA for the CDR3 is TGCAGTGCTAGAGATCGAACGTCGGCGTATGGCTACGCCTTC. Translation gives CSARDRTSAYGYAF.